This T cell receptor beta chain stems from a study of PD-1 blockade in classical Hodgkin lymphoma. About the study: The patients were dosed with nivolumab 3 mg/kg, infused intravenously every 2 weeks. Study-wide results and caveats: As was reported, newly diagnosed patients showed lower baseline TCR diversity than healthy donors did. Newly diagnosed patients and complete responders had comparable diversity at baseline. CD4+ but not CD8+ TCR diversity rose significantly by C4D1.

Profiling relied on immunoSEQ multiplex PCR, and the TCRdb table lists in-frame clones only, not all of them. This sample yields about 18,000 clones, of which 80% are seen a single time; nearly 25% belongs to the top ten. After autologous stem cell transplantation all patients relapsed, and prior brentuximab vedotin exposure differed between cohorts. The sample holds one count of this clone. Its cognate antigen is unknown. The TCR originated in a human donor with classical Hodgkin lymphoma. The starting material was peripheral blood mononuclear cells (PBMCs), obtained at baseline.

The DNA for the CDR3 is TGTGCCAGCAGCGTAGTCCCGAATGAAAAACTGTTTTTT. This translates into CASSVVPNEKLFF. The genes are TRBV9 and TRBJ1-4; D remains unclear. V was cut by 0 bases and J by 5 bases, with 5 bases left in between. This CDR3 has 13 amino acids. The germline gives CDR1 SGDLS, CDR2 YYNGEE.